This T cell receptor (beta chain) derives from a study of Graves' ophthalmopathy and Graves' hyperthyroidism. TCR beta CDR3 amplification used RNA transcripts. Second-round multiplex PCR followed a first-round RT-PCR using HTBI primers. TCRdb redid the calling of the multiplex PCR reads with MiXCR, one entry per CDR3 protein. Found here are a few hundred thousand distinct CDR3 sequences, roughly 21% of them singletons; the top ten hold roughly 3.2%. About 10 ml of fresh blood yielded the PBMCs by density gradient. This clonotype was counted between two and nine times. The antigen remains unidentified. Findings of the study overall: Sensitivity of about 70% and specificity of under 85% were achieved by the model that predicted ophthalmopathy progression.

CDR3 length: 15 residues. Germline loops: CDR1 MDHEN, CDR2 SYDVKM. The V and J ends lost 4 bases and 4 bases respectively, with 13 bases between them. This sequence originates from a woman aged 18-29 years with stable Graves' hyperthyroidism. The chain recombines TRBV28 with TRBJ2-2; D uncertain. Sequenced sample: peripheral blood. The CDR3 here is CASSYLMDGTGELFF. In DNA, the CDR3 is TGTGCCAGCAGTTACTTAATGGACGGCACCGGGGAGCTGTTTTTT. Using reference TRBV28 and TRBJ2-2 for the parts outside the CDR3, the full variable domain is DVKVTQSSRYLVKRTGEKVFLECVQDMDHENMFWYRQDPGLGLRLIYFSYDVKMKEKGDIPEGYSVSREKKERFSLILESASTNQTSMYLCASSYLMDGTGELFFGEGSRLTVL.